One and the same sample provided the 6 T cell receptor beta chains below, sequenced in a study of early T cells in non-severe SARS-CoV-2 infection (dated by TCRdb to the early 2020s). Library generation was performed with 5' RACE. The run used a NextSeq 500. TCRdb reanalyzed the raw reads on its own, using fastp at Q25 for trimming and MiXCR for clone calling, and kept in-frame beta chains. Each CDR3 protein appears once, grouped with its most common genes and DNA. Present in this sample are approximately 45,000 distinct CDR3 sequences, roughly 11% of which were seen just once. 8% to 10% of the sample is in the top ten clones. Sequenced: whole blood. The receptors here all came from an adult who was a healthcare worker with PCR-confirmed SARS-CoV-2 infection or an uninfected control (not recorded which).

This clonotype occurred many times. The chain has TRBV6-1 and TRBJ1-4; no definite D call. The germline gives CDR1 MNHNS, CDR2 SASEGT. This CDR3 has 14 residues. The germline V and J ends were trimmed by 2 bases and 6 bases, with 10 bases remaining between them. The CDR3 sequence is CASSEPGLDEKLFF. The CDR3, as DNA: TGTGCCAGCAGTGAACCGGGCTTGGATGAAAAACTGTTTTTT.

The chain is built from TRBV20-1 and TRBJ2-3, with TRBD2 matching over 14 bases. CDR3 size: 13 residues. V lost 6 bases and J lost 9; bases outside the gene matches: 5. Germline V gene data show CDR1 as DFQATT and CDR2 as SNEGSKA (reference sequence). CDR3 coding DNA: TGCAGTGCCAGGACTAGCGGGGGGCCCACGCAGTATTTT. This gives the protein CSARTSGGPTQYF.

This clonotype has only a few counts. The V and J genes are TRBV28 and TRBJ2-5; D is unresolved. The V gene lost 2 bases and the J gene lost 2 bases, with 27 bases spanning the gap. The CDR3 consists of 20 residues. CDR1 MDHEN and CDR2 SYDVKM come from the germline V gene. This chain's CDR3 is CASSLGPWSPPAEDQETQYF. CDR3 nucleotide sequence: TGTGCCAGCAGTTTAGGTCCATGGTCACCACCCGCCGAAGATCAAGAGACCCAGTACTTC.

This clonotype was seen more than once but under ten times. V is TRBV7-6 and J is TRBJ2-7; D might be TRBD2 (6 bases). Per germline, CDR1 SGHVS and CDR2 FNYEAQ. Deletions cut 3 bases from V and 5 bases from J, with 14 bases between. The CDR3 sequence is 14 residues long. This chain's CDR3 is CASSLGGSFDEQYF. In DNA, the CDR3 is TGTGCCAGCAGCTTGGGGGGTAGTTTTGACGAGCAGTACTTC.

This chain links TRBV6-5 with TRBJ2-3; D possibly uses TRBD1 or TRBD2 (5 bases each). V shed 8 bases and J shed 3 bases, with 15 bases lying between them. The CDR3 has 14 amino acids. Germline V lookup: CDR1 MNHEY, CDR2 SVGAGI. DNA for the CDR3: TGTGCCAGCCTAGGGGCCCCGGGAACAGATACGCAGTATTTT. Translation gives CASLGAPGTDTQYF.

In its sample, this clonotype was seen a few times. The chain combines TRBV5-1 with TRBJ2-7, with D possibly being TRBD1 (6 bases). The germline V and J ends were trimmed by 0 bases and 2 bases, with 21 bases remaining between them. Germline CDR1 reads SGHRS; CDR2 reads YFSETQ. CDR3 length equals 18 residues. The CDR3 region is CASSLAPTFRDTTYEQYF. CDR3 bases: TGCGCCAGCAGCTTGGCTCCTACGTTCCGGGACACCACCTACGAGCAGTACTTC.